This T cell receptor (beta chain) was obtained from a study of T-cell memory formation after mild COVID-19. Across the whole study: Clusters were largely donor specific.

Trimming removed 4 bases at V and 0 bases at J, with 16 bases between. CDR3 size: 17 residues. The germline gives CDR1 MGHRA, CDR2 YSYEKL. Broader study findings: Later expanders leaned CD4+, whereas day 15 to 85 contracting clones were balanced CD4/CD8.

TCRdb redid the calling of the 5' RACE reads with MiXCR, one entry per CDR3 protein. The top ten clones hold around 5.1% of a sample with 98,000 or so distinct CDR3 sequences, 15% to 20% of them seen once. Turning to this clonotype: Its antigen is unknown.

The receptor's source is a man in his late teens or twenties who had mild COVID-19 (a few samples of this study predate the infection). Cell type and time point are not known. Sequenced material: PBMCs or a T cell subset sorted from them (not recorded which). The chain has TRBV4-1 and TRBJ1-3; D may be TRBD1 (6 bases). In DNA form, the CDR3 reads TGCGCCAGCAGCCGAGGGGGGATAATCCTCTCTGGAAACACCATATATTTT. This codes for CASSRGGIILSGNTIYF.